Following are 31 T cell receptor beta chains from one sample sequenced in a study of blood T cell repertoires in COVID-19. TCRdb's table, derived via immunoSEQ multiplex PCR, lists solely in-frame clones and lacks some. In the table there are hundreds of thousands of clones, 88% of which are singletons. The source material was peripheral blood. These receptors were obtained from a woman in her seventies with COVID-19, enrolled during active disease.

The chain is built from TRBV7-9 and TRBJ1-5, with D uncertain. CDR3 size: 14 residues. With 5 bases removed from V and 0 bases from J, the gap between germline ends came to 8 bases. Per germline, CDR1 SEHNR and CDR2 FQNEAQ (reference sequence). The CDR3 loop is CASSPSDSNQPQHF. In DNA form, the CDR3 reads TGTGCCAGCAGCCCCAGCGATAGCAATCAGCCCCAGCATTTT.

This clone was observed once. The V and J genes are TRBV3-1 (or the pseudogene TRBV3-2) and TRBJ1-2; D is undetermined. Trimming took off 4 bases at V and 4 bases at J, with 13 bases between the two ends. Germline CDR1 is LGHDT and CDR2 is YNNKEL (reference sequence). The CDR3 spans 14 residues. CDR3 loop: CASSLFGGSYGYTF. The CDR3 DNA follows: TGTGCCAGCAGCCTTTTCGGAGGGAGCTATGGCTACACCTTC.

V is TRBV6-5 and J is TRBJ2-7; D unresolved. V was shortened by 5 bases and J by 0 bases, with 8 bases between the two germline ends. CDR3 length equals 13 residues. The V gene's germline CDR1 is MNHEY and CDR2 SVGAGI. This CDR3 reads CASSTTGSYEQYF. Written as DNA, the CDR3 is TGTGCCAGCAGTACGACGGGCTCCTACGAGCAGTACTTC.

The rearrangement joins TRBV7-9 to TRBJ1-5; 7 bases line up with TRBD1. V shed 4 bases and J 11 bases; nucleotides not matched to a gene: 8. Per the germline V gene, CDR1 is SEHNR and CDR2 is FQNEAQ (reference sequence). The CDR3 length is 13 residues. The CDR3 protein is CASSSTTGEAQHF. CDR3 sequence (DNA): TGTGCCAGCAGCTCCACAACAGGGGAGGCCCAGCATTTT.

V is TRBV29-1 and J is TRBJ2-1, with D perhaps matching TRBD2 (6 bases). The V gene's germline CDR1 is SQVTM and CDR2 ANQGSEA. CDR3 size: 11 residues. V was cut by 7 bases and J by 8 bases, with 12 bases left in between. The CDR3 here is CSAGVGDEQFF. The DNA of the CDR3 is TGCAGCGCGGGGGTGGGCGATGAGCAGTTCTTC.

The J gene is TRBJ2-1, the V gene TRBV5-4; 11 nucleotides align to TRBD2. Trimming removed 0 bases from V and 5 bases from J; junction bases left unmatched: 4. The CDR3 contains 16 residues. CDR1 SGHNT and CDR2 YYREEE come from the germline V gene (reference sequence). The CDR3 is CASSLALAGGNNEQFF. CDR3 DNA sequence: TGTGCCAGCAGCTTGGCCCTAGCGGGAGGTAACAATGAGCAGTTCTTC.

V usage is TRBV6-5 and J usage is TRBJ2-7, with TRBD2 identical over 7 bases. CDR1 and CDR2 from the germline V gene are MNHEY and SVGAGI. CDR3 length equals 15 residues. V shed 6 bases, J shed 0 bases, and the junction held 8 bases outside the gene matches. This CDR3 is CASRPGTTDSYEQYF. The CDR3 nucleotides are TGTGCCAGCAGGCCGGGGACTACCGACTCCTACGAGCAGTACTTC.

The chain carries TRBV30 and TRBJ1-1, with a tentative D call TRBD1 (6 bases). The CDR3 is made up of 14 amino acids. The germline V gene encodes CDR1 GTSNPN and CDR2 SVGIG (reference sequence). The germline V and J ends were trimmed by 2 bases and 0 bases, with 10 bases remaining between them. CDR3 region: CAWSRTDLNTEAFF. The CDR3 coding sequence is TGTGCCTGGAGTCGGACAGACCTGAACACTGAAGCTTTCTTT.

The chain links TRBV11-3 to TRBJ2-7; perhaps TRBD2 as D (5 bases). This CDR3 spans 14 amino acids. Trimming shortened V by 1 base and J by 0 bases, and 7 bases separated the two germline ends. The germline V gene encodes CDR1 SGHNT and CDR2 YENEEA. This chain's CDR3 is CASSLGSVSYEQYF. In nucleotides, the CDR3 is TGTGCCAGCAGCTTAGGTAGCGTCTCCTACGAGCAGTACTTC.

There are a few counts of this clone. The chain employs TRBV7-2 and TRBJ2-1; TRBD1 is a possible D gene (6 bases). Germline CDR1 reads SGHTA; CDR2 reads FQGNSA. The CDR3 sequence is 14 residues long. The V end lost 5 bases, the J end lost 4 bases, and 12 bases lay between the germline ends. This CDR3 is CASSPGHTYNEQFF. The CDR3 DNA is TGTGCCAGCAGCCCGGGACACACATACAATGAGCAGTTCTTC.

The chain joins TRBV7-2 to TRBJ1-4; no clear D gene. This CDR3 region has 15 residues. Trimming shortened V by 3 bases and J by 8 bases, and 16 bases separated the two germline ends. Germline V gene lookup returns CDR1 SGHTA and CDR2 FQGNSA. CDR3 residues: CASSLFGGAGEKLFF. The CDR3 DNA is TGTGCCAGCAGCTTGTTCGGTGGCGCGGGAGAAAAACTGTTTTTT.

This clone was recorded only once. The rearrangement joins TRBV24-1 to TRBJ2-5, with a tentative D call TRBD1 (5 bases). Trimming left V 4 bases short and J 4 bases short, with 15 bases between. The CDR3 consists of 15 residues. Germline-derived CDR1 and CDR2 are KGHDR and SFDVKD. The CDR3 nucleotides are TGTGCCACCAGTGACCCCGACGGTGGGGCAGAGACCCAGTACTTC. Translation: CATSDPDGGAETQYF.

The CDR3 region is CASRLAGGPYNEQFF. The CDR3, as DNA: TGCGCCAGCAGACTAGCGGGAGGGCCCTACAATGAGCAGTTCTTC. The chain is built from TRBV5-1 and TRBJ2-1; 13 bases fit TRBD2. CDR3 size: 15 residues. CDR1 is SGHRS, CDR2 YFSETQ, per germline. Unmatched junction bases numbered 1, after V lost 5 bases and J lost 2 bases.

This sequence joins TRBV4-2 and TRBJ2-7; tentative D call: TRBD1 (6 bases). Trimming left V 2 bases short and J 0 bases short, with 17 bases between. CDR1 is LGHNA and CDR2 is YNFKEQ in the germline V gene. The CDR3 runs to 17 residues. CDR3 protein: CASSQLYGTLDSYEQYF. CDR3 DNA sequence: TGTGCCAGCAGCCAACTATACGGGACACTTGACTCCTACGAGCAGTACTTC.

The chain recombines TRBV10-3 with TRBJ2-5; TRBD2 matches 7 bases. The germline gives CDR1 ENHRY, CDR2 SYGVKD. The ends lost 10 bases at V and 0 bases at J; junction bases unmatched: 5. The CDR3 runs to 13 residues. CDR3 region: CATGGGNQETQYF. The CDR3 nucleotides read TGTGCCACGGGAGGAGGGAACCAAGAGACCCAGTACTTC.

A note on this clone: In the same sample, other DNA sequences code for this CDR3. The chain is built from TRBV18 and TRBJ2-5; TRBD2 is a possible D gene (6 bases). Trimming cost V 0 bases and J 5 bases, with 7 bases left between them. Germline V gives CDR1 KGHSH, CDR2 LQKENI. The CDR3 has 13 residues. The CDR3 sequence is CASSPPSGETQYF. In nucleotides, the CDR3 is TGTGCCAGCTCACCACCGAGCGGGGAGACCCAGTACTTC.

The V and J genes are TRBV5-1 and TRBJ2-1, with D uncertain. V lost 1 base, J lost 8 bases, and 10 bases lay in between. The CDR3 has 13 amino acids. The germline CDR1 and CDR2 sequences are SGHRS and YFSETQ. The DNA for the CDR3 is TGCGCCAGCAGCTTGTTAACCGCGGATGAGCAGTTCTTC. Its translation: CASSLLTADEQFF. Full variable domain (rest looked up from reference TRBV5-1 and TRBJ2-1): KAGVTQTPRYLIKTRGQQVTLSCSPISGHRSVSWYQQTPGQGLQFLFEYFSETQRNKGNFPGRFSGRQFSNSRSEMNVSTLELGDSALYLCASSLLTADEQFFGPGTRLTVL.

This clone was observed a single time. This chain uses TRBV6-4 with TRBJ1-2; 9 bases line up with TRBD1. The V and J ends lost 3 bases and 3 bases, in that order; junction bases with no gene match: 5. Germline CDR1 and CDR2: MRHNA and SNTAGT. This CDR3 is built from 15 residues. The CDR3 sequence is CASSEGTGTYYGYTF. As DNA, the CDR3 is TGTGCCAGCAGTGAGGGGACAGGGACCTACTATGGCTACACCTTC.

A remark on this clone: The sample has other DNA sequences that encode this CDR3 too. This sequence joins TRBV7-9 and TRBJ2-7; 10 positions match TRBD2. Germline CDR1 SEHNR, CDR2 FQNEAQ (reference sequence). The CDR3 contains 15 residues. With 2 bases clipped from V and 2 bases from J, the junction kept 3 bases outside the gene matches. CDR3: CASSLLAGATYEQYF. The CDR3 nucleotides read TGTGCCAGCAGCTTACTAGCGGGGGCTACCTACGAGCAGTACTTC.

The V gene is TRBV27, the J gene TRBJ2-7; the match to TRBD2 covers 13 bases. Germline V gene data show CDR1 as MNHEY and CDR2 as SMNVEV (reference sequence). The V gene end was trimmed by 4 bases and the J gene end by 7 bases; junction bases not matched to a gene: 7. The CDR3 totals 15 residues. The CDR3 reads CASSSLAGGPGEQYF. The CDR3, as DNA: TGTGCCAGCAGTTCACTAGCGGGAGGGCCGGGTGAGCAGTACTTC.

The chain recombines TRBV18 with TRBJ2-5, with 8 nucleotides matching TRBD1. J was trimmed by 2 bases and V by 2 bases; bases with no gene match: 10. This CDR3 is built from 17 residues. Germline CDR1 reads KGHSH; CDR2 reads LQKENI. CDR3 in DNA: TGTGCCAGCTCACCAGGCTCCACCGGGACAGGACAAGAGACCCAGTACTTC. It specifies CASSPGSTGTGQETQYF.

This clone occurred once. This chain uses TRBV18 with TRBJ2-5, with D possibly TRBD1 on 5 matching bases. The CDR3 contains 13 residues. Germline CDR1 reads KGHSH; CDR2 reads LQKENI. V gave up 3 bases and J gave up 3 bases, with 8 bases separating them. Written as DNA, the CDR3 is TGTGCCAGCTCACCGAGCAGGGAAGAGACCCAGTACTTC. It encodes CASSPSREETQYF.

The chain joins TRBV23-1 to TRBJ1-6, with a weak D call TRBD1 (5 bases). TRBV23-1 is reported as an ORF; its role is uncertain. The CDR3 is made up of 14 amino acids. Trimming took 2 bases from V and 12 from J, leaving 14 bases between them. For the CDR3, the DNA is TGCGCCAGCAGTCAAATGCCAGGGCGCATACCCCTCCACTTT. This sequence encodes CASSQMPGRIPLHF.

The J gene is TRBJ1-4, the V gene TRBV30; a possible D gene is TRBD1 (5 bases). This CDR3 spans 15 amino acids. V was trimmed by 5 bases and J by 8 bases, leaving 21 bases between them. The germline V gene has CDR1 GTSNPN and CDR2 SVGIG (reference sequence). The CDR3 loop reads CAWRRAGRVQEKLFF. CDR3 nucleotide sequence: TGTGCCTGGCGGAGGGCAGGGCGGGTTCAGGAAAAACTGTTTTTT.

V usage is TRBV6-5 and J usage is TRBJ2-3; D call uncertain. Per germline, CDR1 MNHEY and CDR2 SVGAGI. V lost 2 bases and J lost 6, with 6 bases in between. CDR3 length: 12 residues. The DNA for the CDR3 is TGTGCCAGCAGTTACCTTGCGGATACGCAGTATTTT. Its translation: CASSYLADTQYF.

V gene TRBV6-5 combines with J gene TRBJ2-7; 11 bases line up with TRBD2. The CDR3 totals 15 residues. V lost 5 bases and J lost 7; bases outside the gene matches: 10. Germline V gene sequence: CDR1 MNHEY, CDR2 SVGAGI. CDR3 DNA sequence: TGTGCCAGCAGTCGAGGGACTAGCGGAGTTGGGGAGCAGTACTTC. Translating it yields CASSRGTSGVGEQYF.

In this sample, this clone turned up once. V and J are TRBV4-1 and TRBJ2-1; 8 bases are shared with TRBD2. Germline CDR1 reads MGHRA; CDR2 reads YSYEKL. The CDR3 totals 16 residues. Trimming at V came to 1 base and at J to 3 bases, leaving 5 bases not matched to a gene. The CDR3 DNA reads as TGCGCCAGCAGCCAAGGGATTAGCGGGATCTACAATGAGCAGTTCTTC. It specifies CASSQGISGIYNEQFF.

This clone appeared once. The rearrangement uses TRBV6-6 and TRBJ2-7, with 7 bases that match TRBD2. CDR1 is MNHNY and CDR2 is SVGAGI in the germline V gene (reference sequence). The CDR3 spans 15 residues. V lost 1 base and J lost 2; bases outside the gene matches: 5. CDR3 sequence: CASSYWSGNTYEQYF. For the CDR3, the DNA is TGTGCCAGCAGTTACTGGAGCGGGAATACCTACGAGCAGTACTTC.

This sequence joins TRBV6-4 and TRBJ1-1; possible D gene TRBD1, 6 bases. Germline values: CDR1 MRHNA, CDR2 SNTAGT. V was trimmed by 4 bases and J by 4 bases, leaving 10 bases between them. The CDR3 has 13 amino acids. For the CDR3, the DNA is TGTGCCAGCAGTGCCACAGGGACCACTGAAGCTTTCTTT. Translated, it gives CASSATGTTEAFF.

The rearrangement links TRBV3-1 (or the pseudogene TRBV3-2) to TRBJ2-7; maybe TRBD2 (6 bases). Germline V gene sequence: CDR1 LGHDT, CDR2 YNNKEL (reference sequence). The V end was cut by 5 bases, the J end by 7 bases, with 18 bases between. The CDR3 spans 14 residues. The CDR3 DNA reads TGTGCCAGCAGCAACGCGGGGCTATTTGTGGAGCAGTACTTC. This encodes CASSNAGLFVEQYF.

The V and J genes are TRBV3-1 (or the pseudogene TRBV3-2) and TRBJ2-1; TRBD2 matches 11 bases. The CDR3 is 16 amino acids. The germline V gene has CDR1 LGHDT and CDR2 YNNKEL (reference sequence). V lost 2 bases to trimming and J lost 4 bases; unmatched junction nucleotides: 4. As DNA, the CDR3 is TGTGCCAGCAGCCAACCCGGGACTAGCGGATACAATGAGCAGTTCTTC. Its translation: CASSQPGTSGYNEQFF.